These 3 T cell receptor beta chains came from one sample sequenced in a study of blood T cell repertoires in COVID-19. Sequencing used immunoSEQ multiplex PCR; TCRdb keeps in-frame clones, though not all of them. Of about 280,000 clones detected, around 87% appear once; the ten largest clones hold about 2.2%. Material for sequencing was peripheral blood. The origin of the receptors is a woman aged 50 to 60 who had recovered from COVID-19.

The V gene is TRBV15, the J gene TRBJ2-3; perhaps TRBD2 as D (5 bases). Per the germline V gene, CDR1 is LNHNV and CDR2 is YYDKDF (reference sequence). This CDR3 has 15 residues. The V gene lost 1 base and the J gene lost 2 bases, with 10 bases spanning the gap. Here the CDR3 reads CATSRGLAVTDTQYF. In DNA, the CDR3 is TGTGCCACCAGCAGAGGGCTAGCAGTCACAGATACGCAGTATTTT.

This chain connects TRBV30 to TRBJ1-1; 8 positions match TRBD1. The CDR3 runs to 13 residues. Per germline, CDR1 GTSNPN and CDR2 SVGIG (reference sequence). With 0 bases clipped from V and 10 bases from J, the junction kept 7 bases outside the gene matches. CDR3 nucleotides: TGTGCCTGGAGTGTACGGAGGACAGGGTTAGCTTTCTTT. Translating gives CAWSVRRTGLAFF.

The chain is built from TRBV10-3 and TRBJ1-2; D is perhaps TRBD1 (5 bases). V lost 2 bases and J lost 4, with 8 bases in between. Looked up from germline, CDR1 is ENHRY and CDR2 is SYGVKD. The CDR3 totals 13 residues. For the CDR3, the DNA is TGTGCCATCAGTGAGGGGAGGGGCTATGGCTACACCTTC. Protein sequence: CAISEGRGYGYTF.